The clone carrying this T cell receptor beta chain turned up a few times. Its antigen is currently unknown. The data derive from a study of T-cell reconstitution after alpha-beta-depleted transplantation in children. Germline V gives CDR1 MNHEY, CDR2 SMNVEV (reference sequence). The CDR3 extends over 16 amino acids. V gave up 8 bases and J gave up 4 bases; unmatched junction bases: 17. TCRbeta library construction was performed incorporating unique molecular identifiers. From the PCR reads, TCRdb called clonotypes with MiXCR, one entry per CDR3 protein. In the table there are about 200,000 distinct CDR3 sequences, approximately 6.9% of which are singletons. Study conclusions and caveats: Newly produced T cells mostly provided counts and TCRbeta diversity after one year, as hyperexpanded clones declined.

The chain carries TRBV27 and TRBJ2-7; 7 bases map to TRBD2. The starting material was PBMCs, obtained before TCRalphabeta/CD19-depleted stem cell transplant. The sequence derives from a boy between 2 and 10 years old with acute lymphoblastic leukemia, due to receive a stem cell transplant. Written as DNA, the CDR3 is TGTGCCAGCGACCAATTCGTACTAGCGAATGATTACGAGCAGTACTTC. Protein: CASDQFVLANDYEQYF.